A selection of T cell receptor beta chains follows, all from one sample in a study of beta chain features in type 1 diabetes. The protocol was immunoSEQ multiplex PCR, while the TCRdb copy is restricted to in-frame clones and leaves out a portion. The table has some 350,000 clones, over 8.5% seen once. The sample comprised central memory CD4+ T cells from blood. The origin of the receptors is a man aged 25 to 40 with type 1 diabetes. Each CDR3 is given with its conserved first and last residue. The order of the fields is V gene, clone size, D gene, J gene, CDR3 DNA, CDR3 protein. D genes are given only for firm matches. A clone size is listed for some rows: how often the clone was seen (once, few, many), or a class if it is expanded.

TRBV6-5,NA,NA,TRBJ2-7,TGTGCCAGCAGTTCCCGGGAGAAGCAGTACTTC,CASSSREKQYF
TRBV19,many,TRBD1,TRBJ2-1,TGTGCCAGTAATAAACAGGGGACCCTTACTTACAATGAGCAGTTCTTC,CASNKQGTLTYNEQFF
TRBV10-3,few,NA,TRBJ1-5,TGTGCCAGCAGTTACCGAATGGAGCAGCCCCAGCATTTT,CASSYRMEQPQHF
TRBV19,NA,NA,TRBJ1-1,TGTGCCAGTAGTCCGGGACGGTGGAACACTGAAGCTTTCTTT,CASSPGRWNTEAFF
TRBV30,few,NA,TRBJ2-2,TGTGCCTGGAGCAGGGCAACCGGGGAGCTGTTTTTT,CAWSRATGELFF
TRBV7-9,few,NA,TRBJ2-7,TGTGCCAGCAGCTTAGAGCAAGGCTACGAGCAGTACTTC,CASSLEQGYEQYF
TRBV2,few,NA,TRBJ2-7,TGTGCCAGCATATCGCTCGCGGGACGGAGCTCCTACGAGCAGTACTTC,CASISLAGRSSYEQYF
TRBV2,NA,NA,TRBJ2-2,TGTGCCAGCAGGGAAAAAACAGTGAACACCGGGGAGCTGTTTTTT,CASREKTVNTGELFF
TRBV7-3,NA,NA,TRBJ2-3,TGTGCCAGCAGCTGGGGGAGTGGCACAGATACGCAGTATTTT,CASSWGSGTDTQYF
TRBV2,NA,NA,TRBJ2-7,TGTGCCAGCAAAGGACTACCATACTACGAGCAGTACTTC,CASKGLPYYEQYF
TRBV5-1,few,TRBD2,TRBJ2-7,TGCGCCAGCAGAGAACTAGCGGGAGTGAGTGAGCAGTACTTC,CASRELAGVSEQYF
TRBV30,NA,NA,TRBJ2-3,TGTGCCTGGAGTGTATACGGGAGTAAGACAGATACGCAGTATTTT,CAWSVYGSKTDTQYF
TRBV5-6,few,NA,TRBJ1-1,TGTGCCAGCAGCCCGGGACGGAGGAACACTGAAGCTTTCTTT,CASSPGRRNTEAFF
TRBV27,few,NA,TRBJ2-7,TGTGCCAGCAGTCCTACATTGACCTACGAGCAGTACTTC,CASSPTLTYEQYF
TRBV6-1,NA,NA,TRBJ2-5,TGTGCCAGCAGTGAATGGGGAGAAGAGACCCAGTACTTC,CASSEWGEETQYF
TRBV19,NA,NA,TRBJ1-1,TGTGCCAGTAGCTTCCGAGGGGATAACACTGAAGCTTTCTTT,CASSFRGDNTEAFF
TRBV2,NA,NA,TRBJ1-1,TGTGCCAGCAGTGATAGGGTCGTGGGCACTGAAGCTTTCTTT,CASSDRVVGTEAFF
TRBV6-1,few,TRBD1,TRBJ1-2,TGTGCCACCAGCCAGGGGGGAGCCTATGGCTACACCTTC,CATSQGGAYGYTF
TRBV9,NA,TRBD2,TRBJ2-2,TGTGCCAGCAGCGTGGGGCTAGCGGGAGGGCGGACCGGGGAGCTGTTTTTT,CASSVGLAGGRTGELFF
TRBV5-8,NA,TRBD1,TRBJ2-7,TGTGCCAGCAGCTTGGAGGGGGCTCGGTCCGAGCAGTACTTC,CASSLEGARSEQYF
TRBV27,NA,TRBD1,TRBJ1-4,TGTGCCAGCAGTTTAGGGGACAGCAATGAAAAACTGTTTTTT,CASSLGDSNEKLFF
TRBV27,NA,NA,TRBJ2-1,TGTGCCAGCAGTTTAGGACGACTGCAGGAGGAGTTCTTC,CASSLGRLQEEFF
TRBV30,few,NA,TRBJ1-5,TGTGCCTGGAGTCGAGTAGGGAATCAGCCCCAGCATTTT,CAWSRVGNQPQHF
TRBV18,few,NA,TRBJ2-2,TGTGCCAGCCGTAACACCGGGGAGCTGTTTTTT,CASRNTGELFF
TRBV7-6,many,NA,TRBJ1-1,TGTGCCAGCAGCCTAGAGGGGGGAGAAGCTTTCTTT,CASSLEGGEAFF
TRBV28,NA,NA,TRBJ2-7,TGTGCCAGCAGTTTATCGCCAGGAATCTACGAGCAGTACTTC,CASSLSPGIYEQYF
TRBV10-3,few,TRBD1,TRBJ1-2,TGTGCCAGCAGCTCGACAGGGGAGAAGGGCTACACCTTC,CASSSTGEKGYTF
TRBV28,few,NA,TRBJ2-5,TGTGCCAGCAGTTTACTCGGAACAGGGAATCTGGAGACCCAGTACTTC,CASSLLGTGNLETQYF
TRBV7-9,few,TRBD1,TRBJ1-5,TGTGCCAGCAGCTTCGGACAGGGGCTTAATCAGCCCCAGCATTTT,CASSFGQGLNQPQHF
TRBV6-5,few,TRBD2,TRBJ2-5,TGTGCCAGCAGTTTTTTGGGGGGGGGAGAGACCCAGTACTTC,CASSFLGGGETQYF
TRBV18,few,NA,TRBJ1-4,TGTGCCAGCTCACCTGGCGCAACTAATGAAAAACTGTTTTTT,CASSPGATNEKLFF
TRBV18,few,TRBD1,TRBJ2-7,TGTGCCAGCTCACCACCAACAGGGGGCTTCGACGAGCAGTACTTC,CASSPPTGGFDEQYF
TRBV5-1,many,TRBD2,TRBJ2-2,TGCGCCAGCAGCCCCCTTAGCGGGAGGGCCACCGGGGAGCTGTTTTTT,CASSPLSGRATGELFF
TRBV10-2,few,TRBD2,TRBJ2-1,TGCGCCAGCAGACCGGGACTAGCGGGGTACAATGAGCAGTTCTTC,CASRPGLAGYNEQFF
TRBV28,NA,NA,TRBJ1-2,TGTGCCAGCGGGTCCCTTCGGGATGGCTACACCTTC,CASGSLRDGYTF
TRBV6-1,NA,NA,TRBJ2-5,TGTGCCAGCAGTGGTACAAGGGAGACCCAGTACTTC,CASSGTRETQYF
TRBV9,NA,NA,TRBJ2-1,TGTGCCAGCAGCGTAACGCTAGCGACTTACAATGAGCAGTTCTTC,CASSVTLATYNEQFF
TRBV27,NA,TRBD2,TRBJ2-1,TGTGCCAGCAGGGAGGGGACTAGGAGTAGGGCTGAGCAGTTCTTC,CASREGTRSRAEQFF
TRBV6-1,few,NA,TRBJ2-7,TGTGCCAGCAACGACAGATCCTACGAGCAGTACTTC,CASNDRSYEQYF
TRBV6-5,NA,NA,TRBJ1-2,TGTGCCAGCAGTTTGGCAGCGGCCTATGGCTACACCTTC,CASSLAAAYGYTF
TRBV7-7,few,TRBD2,TRBJ2-2,TGTGCTAGCAGCTTAGCGGGCGGGTCGAACACCGGGGAGCTGTTTTTT,CASSLAGGSNTGELFF
TRBV2,few,NA,TRBJ1-2,TGTGCCAGCAGTGAAGAGGGCAGGGACTATGGCTACACCTTC,CASSEEGRDYGYTF
TRBV4-2,NA,NA,TRBJ2-3,TGTGCCAGCAGCCAATCCCTCGAGGGAGAACTGAGACAAAATACGCAGTATTTT,CASSQSLEGELRQNTQYF
TRBV7-9,few,TRBD1,TRBJ1-5,TGTGCCAGCAGCTTAGGGACAGGGTCTCTTCAGCCCCAGCATTTT,CASSLGTGSLQPQHF
TRBV5-1,few,TRBD1,TRBJ2-7,TGCGCCAGCAGCTTGGGACAGGGAATACGCGAGCAGTACTTC,CASSLGQGIREQYF
TRBV11-1,few,NA,TRBJ2-5,TGTGCCAGCAGCTTAGTCCGGGGGCAGCCGGCAGAGACCCAGTACTTC,CASSLVRGQPAETQYF
TRBV10-3,many,TRBD1,TRBJ2-3,TGTGCCATCAGTGGACAGGGTGCCCCAGATACGCAGTATTTT,CAISGQGAPDTQYF
TRBV5-4,NA,TRBD2,TRBJ2-2,TGTGCCAGCAGGGGACTAGCGGGACACACCTTGGAGCTGTTTTTT,CASRGLAGHTLELFF